The 26 T cell receptor beta chains reported below all come from one sample, sequenced in a study of regulatory T cells in long-lasting Graves disease. Sample time point: newly diagnosed GD, antithyroid drugs for less than 3 months. PBMC-extracted RNA yielded the TCR library. Combining iRepertoire HTBI primers with Arm-PCR of CDR3 regions, the authors built TCR beta libraries. Via MiXCR, TCRdb re-called the multiplex PCR reads, giving one row per CDR3 protein. Of around 470,000 distinct CDR3 sequences in the sample, 12% to 15% were seen once. This sample also appeared in a second study, on T cells in Graves' hyperthyroidism and ophthalmopathy.

The sequencing here drew on peripheral blood mononuclear cells (PBMCs), taken at new diagnosis, from a patient treated with antithyroid drugs. The receptors were sampled from a woman in her 50s with Graves disease.

The rearrangement uses TRBV27 and TRBJ2-7; D possibly matches TRBD1 or TRBD2 (6 bases each). Trimming removed 6 bases from V and 3 bases from J, with 15 bases in between. The CDR3 runs to 14 residues. Germline V gene data show CDR1 as MNHEY and CDR2 as SMNVEV (reference sequence). For the CDR3, the DNA is TGTGCCAGCAGCAGGGGACTCCTATACTACGAGCAGTACTTC. It translates to CASSRGLLYYEQYF.

This clonotype was counted only a few times. The CDR3 bases are TGTGCCTGGAGTCCCTGGAGCGGGGACAATGAGCAGTTCTTC. It specifies CAWSPWSGDNEQFF. The V gene is TRBV30, the J gene TRBJ2-1, with 7 nucleotides matching TRBD2. The CDR3 contains 14 residues. Germline V CDR1 and CDR2: GTSNPN, SVGIG (reference sequence). J lost 5 bases, V lost 2 bases, and 6 bases had no gene match.

There are many counts of this clonotype. The genes are TRBV28 and TRBJ1-4; 8 nucleotides agree with TRBD1. Trimming took 3 bases from V and 5 from J; bases not matched to a gene: 8. The germline V gene has CDR1 MDHEN and CDR2 SYDVKM. The CDR3 consists of 16 residues. CDR3 DNA: TGTGCCAGCAGTTTCCATGGACAGGGCCCCAATGAAAAACTGTTTTTT. Translation gives CASSFHGQGPNEKLFF.

With regard to this clonotype: One junction end does not reproduce the germline sequence, and a read error may be involved. This chain links TRBV7-9 with TRBJ2-2; 7 nucleotides line up with TRBD1. This CDR3 contains 14 residues. Germline CDR1 reads SEHNR; CDR2 reads FQNEAQ (reference sequence). In DNA form, the CDR3 reads TGTGCCAGCAGCTCCAACACAGGGGACGGGGAGCCGTTTTTT. Its translation is CASSSNTGDGEPFF.

This clonotype occurred a few times. The chain employs TRBV4-1 and TRBJ2-5; either TRBD1 or TRBD2 may supply D (5 bases each). V was shortened by 0 bases and J by 2 bases, with 16 bases between the two germline ends. In germline, CDR1 is MGHRA, CDR2 YSYEKL. The CDR3 spans 17 residues. CDR3 in DNA: TGCGCCAGCAGCCAAGACGCCCCCGGGACGGTACAAGAGACCCAGTACTTC. As protein: CASSQDAPGTVQETQYF.

This clonotype was counted at least ten times. The chain has TRBV18 and TRBJ1-4; the D is unclear. The V and J ends lost 3 bases and 10 bases respectively, with 12 bases between them. CDR3 length: 13 amino acids. CDR1 is KGHSH, CDR2 LQKENI, per germline. As DNA, the CDR3 is TGTGCCAGCTCACCGACGGACCTGGGAAAACTGTTTTTT. Amino acid sequence: CASSPTDLGKLFF.

In this sample, this clonotype turned up many times. This sequence joins TRBV2 and TRBJ1-2; no firm D call. V dropped 4 bases and J dropped 7 bases, with 22 bases sitting between them. The CDR3 runs to 16 residues. In germline, CDR1 is SNHLY, CDR2 FYNNEI. CDR3 loop: CASSVVRVTGYSGYTF. The CDR3 DNA sequence: TGTGCCAGCAGTGTCGTTCGGGTGACGGGGTACTCTGGCTACACCTTC.

This clonotype was seen a few times. The CDR3 region has the DNA TGTGCCAGCAGTCCCCAGGGATTGTCAGGGGCCGGGGAGCTGTTTTTT. Protein: CASSPQGLSGAGELFF. The gene calls are TRBV2 and TRBJ2-2; D possibly corresponds to TRBD1 (6 bases). Germline V gives CDR1 SNHLY, CDR2 FYNNEI. V was clipped by 5 bases and J by 6 bases, with 19 bases between them. The CDR3 extends over 16 amino acids.

This clonotype was detected many times. The chain employs TRBV6-2 or TRBV6-3 and TRBJ2-7; 8 bases agree with TRBD1. Germline values: CDR1 MNHEY, CDR2 SVGEGT. This CDR3 has 16 residues. V lost 2 bases to trimming and J lost 4 bases; unmatched junction nucleotides: 10. In DNA, the CDR3 is TGTGCCAGCAGTTACGTTGGGGCAGGGGGCAGTTACGAGCAGTACTTC. Its translation is CASSYVGAGGSYEQYF.

CDR3 in amino acids: CASSSLGLAGEETQYF. CDR3 in DNA: TGTGCCAGCAGCTCGTTAGGACTAGCGGGAGAAGAGACCCAGTACTTC. The genes are TRBV7-9 and TRBJ2-5; TRBD2 matches at 13 bases. With 4 bases clipped from V and 3 bases from J, the junction kept 5 bases outside the gene matches. CDR3 length equals 16 residues. CDR1 SEHNR and CDR2 FQNEAQ come from the germline V gene (reference sequence).

This clonotype was counted ten times or more. The rearrangement uses TRBV12-3 or TRBV12-4 and TRBJ2-7; D is tentatively TRBD1 or TRBD2 (5 bases each). The CDR3 totals 14 residues. Trimming took 6 bases from V and 4 from J, leaving 16 bases between them. CDR3 DNA sequence: TGTGCCAGCAGACACTCAGGGACGGTGTACGAGCAGTACTTC. This translates into CASRHSGTVYEQYF.

This clonotype was recorded many times. CDR3 sequence: CASSAADAYEQYF. The DNA for the CDR3 is TGTGCCAGCAGTGCGGCGGACGCCTACGAGCAGTACTTC. This chain joins TRBV2 and TRBJ2-7; D ambiguous. This CDR3 has 13 amino acids. V was shortened by 4 bases and J by 2 bases, with 9 bases between the two germline ends. The germline V gene has CDR1 SNHLY and CDR2 FYNNEI.

This clonotype was recorded many times. The chain combines TRBV5-1 with TRBJ2-1, with 10 positions matching TRBD2. J was trimmed by 7 bases and V by 5 bases; bases with no gene match: 12. CDR1 is SGHRS, CDR2 YFSETQ, per germline. The CDR3 extends over 16 amino acids. The CDR3 nucleotides read TGCGCCAGCAGGACCGAGGCTAGCGGGGGTAATAATGAGCAGTTCTTC. The encoded protein is CASRTEASGGNNEQFF.

V is TRBV5-6 and J is TRBJ1-4, with a tentative D call TRBD1 (5 bases). The germline V gene encodes CDR1 SGHDT and CDR2 YYEEEE. Trimming took off 2 bases at V and 5 bases at J, with 16 bases between the two ends. The CDR3 sequence is 16 residues long. CDR3 in amino acids: CASSLPSRGLNEKLFF. In DNA form, the CDR3 reads TGTGCCAGCAGCTTACCCTCGAGGGGCCTAAATGAAAAACTGTTTTTT.

Worth noting for this clonotype: A read error is possible here, since a much larger clone lies one base away. This sequence joins TRBV28 and TRBJ2-4, with D possibly TRBD1 on 6 matching bases. The CDR3 has 18 amino acids. The germline CDR1 and CDR2 sequences are MDHEN and SYDVKM. The CDR3 is CASSPQSATGIAKNIRYF. The CDR3, as DNA: TGTGCCAGCAGTCCACAATCGGCAACAGGGATAGCCAAAAACATTCGGTACTTC.

This clonotype was detected ten times or more. The V call is TRBV7-3, the J call TRBJ2-1; 10 bases agree with TRBD2. This CDR3 spans 15 amino acids. CDR1 is SGHTA and CDR2 is FQGTGA in the germline V gene. Unmatched junction bases numbered 1, after V lost 0 bases and J lost 5 bases. The CDR3: CASSLTLAGDNEQFF. Written as DNA, the CDR3 is TGTGCCAGCAGCTTAACCCTAGCGGGGGACAATGAGCAGTTCTTC.

This clonotype was seen ten or more times. The chain links TRBV6-1 to TRBJ1-4, with TRBD1 identical over 7 bases. With V trimmed by 6 bases and J by 4 bases, 2 bases remained unmatched. Germline lookup yields CDR1 MNHNS and CDR2 SASEGT. The CDR3 is 13 amino acids. Here the CDR3 reads CASRRQGNEKLFF. For the CDR3, the DNA is TGTGCCAGCAGACGACAGGGTAATGAAAAACTGTTTTTT.

This clonotype showed up many times. The rearrangement links TRBV5-1 to TRBJ2-3; 7 bases match TRBD2. The germline V gene encodes CDR1 SGHRS and CDR2 YFSETQ. The CDR3 extends over 14 amino acids. V lost 3 bases to trimming and J lost 4 bases; unmatched junction nucleotides: 5. The CDR3 protein is CASSYAGVADTQYF. As DNA, the CDR3 is TGCGCCAGCAGCTACGCGGGAGTGGCAGATACGCAGTATTTT.

This clonotype was seen many times. The chain joins TRBV18 to TRBJ1-5, with 11 bases identical to TRBD1. The CDR3 runs to 15 residues. Germline CDR1 reads KGHSH; CDR2 reads LQKENI. Trimming took 3 bases from V and 8 from J; bases not matched to a gene: 6. This chain's CDR3 is CASSPPGQGGKPQHF. The CDR3 region has the DNA TGTGCCAGCTCACCCCCGGGACAGGGGGGGAAGCCCCAGCATTTT.

This clonotype was picked up many times. The chain combines TRBV27 with TRBJ2-3, with 13 bases that match TRBD2. From germline, CDR1 is MNHEY and CDR2 SMNVEV (reference sequence). This CDR3 contains 16 residues. V was clipped by 6 bases and J by 2 bases; unmatched bases: 5. This chain's CDR3 is CASRPGTSGTTDTQYF. CDR3 bases: TGTGCCAGCAGGCCCGGGACTAGCGGGACCACAGATACGCAGTATTTT.

Only a few counts were recorded for this clonotype. The chain employs TRBV6-2 or TRBV6-3 and TRBJ2-7; 9 positions agree with TRBD2. CDR1 and CDR2 from the germline V gene are MNHEY and SVGEGT. V trimming: 0 bases; J trimming: 4 bases; junction bases outside the gene matches: 7. The CDR3 is 16 amino acids. CDR3 DNA sequence: TGTGCCAGCAGTTACTCGCTTGGGACTAGCTTATACGAGCAGTACTTC. Residues: CASSYSLGTSLYEQYF.

This clonotype was found a few times. The genes are TRBV20-1 and TRBJ2-3; 9 bases match TRBD2. Germline CDR1 reads DFQATT; CDR2 reads SNEGSKA (reference sequence). This CDR3 spans 14 amino acids. J was trimmed by 6 bases and V by 3 bases; bases with no gene match: 7. CDR3 in amino acids: CSASRREGGDTQYF. Written as DNA, the CDR3 is TGCAGTGCTAGTCGGCGGGAGGGAGGGGATACGCAGTATTTT.

There are many counts of this clonotype. The chain recombines TRBV5-8 with TRBJ2-3; D gene unclear. The CDR3 contains 13 residues. Trimming took 4 bases from V and 1 from J, leaving 7 bases between them. Germline values: CDR1 SGHTS, CDR2 YDEGEE. CDR3 protein: CASSRAGTDTQYF. For the CDR3, the DNA is TGTGCCAGCAGCAGAGCTGGCACAGATACGCAGTATTTT. Based on the CDR3 plus reference TRBV5-8 and TRBJ2-3, the full variable domain is EAGVTQSPTHLIKTRGQQATLRCSPISGHTSVYWYQQALGLGLQFLLWYDEGEERNRGNFPPRFSGRQFPNYSSELNVNALELEDSALYLCASSRAGTDTQYFGPGTRLTVL.

Here the CDR3 reads CASSPQGRMGSPLHF. DNA of the CDR3: TGTGCCAGCAGCCCACAGGGCAGGATGGGTTCACCCCTCCACTTT. The chain has TRBV13 and TRBJ1-6; D might be TRBD1 (6 bases). Germline CDR1 and CDR2: PRHDT and FYEKMQ (reference sequence). This CDR3 is 15 amino acids long. V was clipped by 5 bases and J by 9 bases, with 17 bases between them.

This clonotype was seen only a few times. The chain recombines TRBV28 with TRBJ1-1, with D unclear. Germline CDR1 and CDR2: MDHEN and SYDVKM. The CDR3 spans 14 residues. Deletions cut 3 bases from V and 3 bases from J, with 11 bases between. DNA for the CDR3: TGTGCCAGCAGTTTGATCCGGGAGGACACTGAAGCTTTCTTT. Translating gives CASSLIREDTEAFF.

This clonotype was detected many times. The V and J genes are TRBV28 and TRBJ1-3, with D perhaps TRBD1 (6 bases). The germline gives CDR1 MDHEN, CDR2 SYDVKM. The length of the CDR3 is 13 residues. V was clipped by 4 bases and J by 5 bases, with 9 bases between them. The CDR3 is CASSSTGRNTIYF. CDR3 in DNA: TGTGCCAGCAGTTCCACAGGGAGAAACACCATATATTTT.